The rows below give T cell receptor beta chains drawn from one sample of a study of molecular identifiers for immune sequencing clone quantification. One entry per CDR3 protein results from TCRdb running MiXCR on the PCR reads. The sample records approximately 500,000 distinct CDR3 sequences, 25% being singletons. Specimen: naive CD8+ T cells from blood, with Jurkat cell RNA spiked in. The receptors shown here come from a human donor in good health. Some libraries in this study had Jurkat cell RNA spiked in. Each CDR3 is given with its conserved first and last residue. Fields, in order: CDR3 protein, CDR3 DNA, D gene, clone size, V gene, J gene. A D gene is named only where the DNA matches it firmly. The size field is filled for only some rows; it gives once, few, many or a size class.

CDR3aa: CASSPQGGWYQPQHF
CDR3nt: TGTGCCAGTAGCCCACAGGGGGGGTGGTATCAGCCCCAGCATTTT
d_gene: TRBD1
abundance: few
v_gene: TRBV19
j_gene: TRBJ1-5

CDR3aa: CASSFAGGGTEAFF
CDR3nt: TGTGCCAGCAGCTTCGCCGGTGGTGGCACTGAAGCTTTCTTT
d_gene: NA
abundance: NA
v_gene: TRBV11-2
j_gene: TRBJ1-1

CDR3aa: CASSYGQGWKYF
CDR3nt: TGTGCCAGCAGCTACGGACAGGGTTGGAAATACTTC
d_gene: TRBD1
abundance: many
v_gene: TRBV12-3/TRBV12-4
j_gene: TRBJ2-7

CDR3aa: CASSPDSSSYNEQFF
CDR3nt: TGCGCCAGCAGCCCGGACAGTAGCTCCTACAATGAGCAGTTCTTC
d_gene: NA
abundance: NA
v_gene: TRBV4-3
j_gene: TRBJ2-1

CDR3aa: CASSDGVTSTDTQYF
CDR3nt: TGCGCCAGCAGTGACGGGGTTACTAGCACAGATACGCAGTATTTT
d_gene: NA
abundance: NA
v_gene: TRBV10-1
j_gene: TRBJ2-3

CDR3aa: CASRLVGGTAPYF
CDR3nt: TGTGCCAGCCGCCTTGTCGGGGGGACCGCGCCGTACTTC
d_gene: TRBD2
abundance: NA
v_gene: TRBV14
j_gene: TRBJ2-7

CDR3aa: CASSTRDSFTDTQYF
CDR3nt: TGTGCCAGCAGCACCCGGGACAGTTTCACAGATACGCAGTATTTT
d_gene: TRBD1
abundance: few
v_gene: TRBV7-9
j_gene: TRBJ2-3

CDR3aa: CASSQLPGSGSADTQYF
CDR3nt: TGTGCCAGCAGTCAGCTCCCCGGGAGCGGGAGTGCAGATACGCAGTATTTT
d_gene: TRBD2
abundance: many
v_gene: TRBV28
j_gene: TRBJ2-3

CDR3aa: CASSSRGPEQYF
CDR3nt: TGTGCCAGCAGCTCCAGGGGGCCCGAGCAGTACTTC
d_gene: TRBD1
abundance: many
v_gene: TRBV7-9
j_gene: TRBJ2-7

CDR3aa: CASASFPSGELTDTQYF
CDR3nt: TGCGCCAGCGCCTCGTTCCCTAGCGGGGAATTAACAGATACGCAGTATTTT
d_gene: TRBD2
abundance: NA
v_gene: TRBV5-1
j_gene: TRBJ2-3

CDR3aa: CASKSGGYGTDTQYF
CDR3nt: TGTGCCAGTAAGTCCGGGGGGTATGGCACAGATACGCAGTATTTT
d_gene: TRBD2
abundance: NA
v_gene: TRBV19
j_gene: TRBJ2-3

CDR3aa: CASSLGGRNTIYF
CDR3nt: TGTGCCAGCAGCTTAGGGGGTAGAAACACCATATATTTT
d_gene: NA
abundance: few
v_gene: TRBV7-9
j_gene: TRBJ1-3

CDR3aa: CSVDGLNSSLYQETQYF
CDR3nt: TGCAGCGTTGATGGGTTAAATAGCTCCTTGTACCAAGAGACCCAGTACTTC
d_gene: NA
abundance: NA
v_gene: TRBV29-1
j_gene: TRBJ2-5

CDR3aa: CASSLAHRGLISNTEAFF
CDR3nt: TGCGCCAGCAGCTTGGCCCACAGGGGGCTTATCTCGAACACTGAAGCTTTCTTT
d_gene: TRBD1
abundance: many
v_gene: TRBV5-1
j_gene: TRBJ1-1

CDR3aa: CATSNRNTGELFF
CDR3nt: TGTGCCACCAGTAACAGGAACACCGGGGAGCTGTTTTTT
d_gene: NA
abundance: many
v_gene: TRBV24-1
j_gene: TRBJ2-2

CDR3aa: CASSQPTGGGDEQYF
CDR3nt: TGTGCCAGCAGTCAACCGACAGGGGGCGGCGACGAGCAGTACTTC
d_gene: TRBD1
abundance: few
v_gene: TRBV27
j_gene: TRBJ2-7

CDR3aa: CASSRTGGDYTDTQYF
CDR3nt: TGCGCCAGCAGCAGGACTGGGGGGGACTACACAGATACGCAGTATTTT
d_gene: TRBD2
abundance: many
v_gene: TRBV5-1
j_gene: TRBJ2-3

CDR3aa: CASSLVSGGDYGYTF
CDR3nt: TGCGCCAGCAGCTTGGTATCCGGGGGCGACTATGGCTACACCTTC
d_gene: NA
abundance: few
v_gene: TRBV5-1
j_gene: TRBJ1-2

CDR3aa: CSVGPWGEQFF
CDR3nt: TGCAGCGTGGGACCGTGGGGTGAGCAGTTCTTC
d_gene: NA
abundance: NA
v_gene: TRBV29-1
j_gene: TRBJ2-1

CDR3aa: CASSETGSNENLFF
CDR3nt: TGTGCCAGCAGCGAGACAGGATCCAATGAAAACCTGTTTTTT
d_gene: NA
abundance: NA
v_gene: TRBV5-6
j_gene: TRBJ1-4

CDR3aa: CASSSGTAFDGLFF
CDR3nt: TGTGCCAGTAGTAGCGGGACGGCTTTCGACGGACTGTTTTTT
d_gene: NA
abundance: few
v_gene: TRBV19
j_gene: TRBJ1-4

CDR3aa: CASSVTGVNTEAFF
CDR3nt: TGTGCCAGCAGCGTAACCGGGGTCAACACTGAAGCTTTCTTT
d_gene: NA
abundance: many
v_gene: TRBV9
j_gene: TRBJ1-1

CDR3aa: CASSTRQMMNTEAIF
CDR3nt: TGCGCCAGCAGCACCCGACAGATGATGAACACTGAAGCTATCTTT
d_gene: NA
abundance: NA
v_gene: TRBV4-3
j_gene: TRBJ1-1

CDR3aa: CASSPEGNWGTEAFF
CDR3nt: TGTGCCAGCAGCCCGGAGGGTAATTGGGGGACTGAAGCTTTCTTT
d_gene: NA
abundance: many
v_gene: TRBV4-2
j_gene: TRBJ1-1

CDR3aa: CASSWGLAGAYEQYF
CDR3nt: TGTGCCAGCAGCTGGGGACTAGCGGGGGCCTACGAGCAGTACTTC
d_gene: TRBD2
abundance: few
v_gene: TRBV7-6
j_gene: TRBJ2-7

CDR3aa: CASSYLASGRVSSGTQYF
CDR3nt: TGTGCCAGCAGCTATCTAGCATCCGGGAGGGTATCTTCGGGTACGCAGTATTTT
d_gene: TRBD2
abundance: few
v_gene: TRBV7-6
j_gene: TRBJ2-3

CDR3aa: CASSLDSILNLQGTQYF
CDR3nt: TGTGCCAGCAGCTTAGATTCGATCCTGAACTTACAAGGGACCCAGTACTTC
d_gene: NA
abundance: once
v_gene: TRBV5-1
j_gene: TRBJ2-5

CDR3aa: CASSEMVAGDPTKELFF
CDR3nt: TGTGCCAGCAGTGAGATGGTAGCGGGGGACCCGACCAAGGAGCTGTTTTTT
d_gene: TRBD2
abundance: few
v_gene: TRBV6-1
j_gene: TRBJ2-2

CDR3aa: CAAGTGVHEQYF
CDR3nt: TGTGCCGCCGGGACAGGGGTCCACGAGCAGTACTTC
d_gene: TRBD1
abundance: few
v_gene: TRBV12-3/TRBV12-4
j_gene: TRBJ2-7

CDR3aa: CASSLGPSEAKNIQYF
CDR3nt: TGTGCCAGCAGCTTAGGACCAAGCGAGGCCAAAAACATTCAGTACTTC
d_gene: NA
abundance: many
v_gene: TRBV7-8
j_gene: TRBJ2-4

CDR3aa: CASSQPTGSYEQYF
CDR3nt: TGCGCCAGCAGCCAACCGACGGGATCCTACGAGCAGTACTTC
d_gene: NA
abundance: few
v_gene: TRBV4-1
j_gene: TRBJ2-7

CDR3aa: CASSYRRPGQGPYEQYF
CDR3nt: TGTGCCAGCAGTTATCGTCGTCCGGGACAGGGCCCCTACGAGCAGTACTTC
d_gene: TRBD1
abundance: NA
v_gene: TRBV27
j_gene: TRBJ2-7

CDR3aa: CASSNLSTGTPSYEQYF
CDR3nt: TGTGCCAGCAGCAACCTTTCCACTGGGACGCCCTCCTACGAGCAGTACTTC
d_gene: NA
abundance: NA
v_gene: TRBV9
j_gene: TRBJ2-7

CDR3aa: CAISESYGGPPTQYF
CDR3nt: TGTGCCATCAGTGAGTCGTATGGGGGGCCCCCAACGCAGTATTTT
d_gene: NA
abundance: few
v_gene: TRBV10-3
j_gene: TRBJ2-3

CDR3aa: CASSLEETGNFNYGYTF
CDR3nt: TGTGCCAGCAGCTTGGAAGAGACCGGTAATTTCAACTATGGCTACACCTTC
d_gene: NA
abundance: NA
v_gene: TRBV13
j_gene: TRBJ1-2